A single sample gave rise to the 20 T cell receptor beta chains below, sequenced in a study of tumor-infiltrating lymphocytes in primary liver carcinoma. From around 520 ng of total RNA, TCR beta-specific cDNA was reverse-transcribed using a constant-region primer. What produced the TCR beta libraries was three nested multiplex PCR rounds using slightly modified ARM-PCR. The first two PCR rounds, roughly 10 cycles each, used TRBV1-TRBV30 forward primers and a C-beta reverse primer. Each CDR3 protein gets one entry after TCRdb re-called the multiplex PCR reads with MiXCR. The data show a few hundred thousand distinct CDR3 sequences, with 50% to 60% seen just once and over 15% held by the top ten. The researchers obtained blood RNA from unsorted whole blood and also extracted germline DNA. Sequencing was carried out using peripheral blood. The origin of the receptors is a woman in her thirties with primary liver carcinoma and hepatitis B virus infection.

Remarks on this clonotype: A read error may be the cause here, since a much bigger clone is one base away. V usage is TRBV4-3 and J usage is TRBJ1-6; D perhaps matches TRBD1 (5 bases). Germline V gene sequence: CDR1 LGHNA, CDR2 YSLEER. The CDR3 sequence is 15 residues long. The CDR3 reads CASSQLYRSESHLHF. CDR3 sequence (DNA): TGCGCCAGCAGCCAATTATACAGGTCGGAATCACACCTCCACTTT.

There are a few counts of this clonotype. The gene calls are TRBV2 and TRBJ2-5, with D possibly being TRBD1 (6 bases). The germline CDR1 and CDR2 sequences are SNHLY and FYNNEI. The CDR3 is 14 amino acids. Trimming left V 2 bases short and J 1 base short, with 8 bases between. The CDR3 reads CASSELGGQETQYF. The DNA of the CDR3 is TGTGCCAGCAGTGAACTAGGGGGCCAAGAGACCCAGTACTTC.

This clonotype was seen repeatedly, ten times or more. The V call is TRBV4-3, the J call TRBJ2-1; TRBD2 is a possible D gene (6 bases). CDR3 length: 15 amino acids. Trimming cost V 0 bases and J 4 bases, with 10 bases left between them. The germline V gene has CDR1 LGHNA and CDR2 YSLEER. CDR3 loop: CASSQDGDSYNEQFF. Here the CDR3 DNA reads TGCGCCAGCAGCCAAGATGGGGACTCTTACAATGAGCAGTTCTTC.

Of note for this clonotype: Germline and junction disagree at one end, which may indicate a read error. V is TRBV5-6 and J is TRBJ2-1; 8 bases align to TRBD2. Per germline, CDR1 SGHDT and CDR2 YYEEEE. The CDR3 runs to 15 residues. The CDR3 here is CASSLGAGVSNGQFF. The CDR3 coding sequence is TGTGCCAGCAGTTTGGGAGCGGGAGTCTCCAATGGGCAGTTCTTC.

This clonotype turned up a few times. The chain combines TRBV6-5 with TRBJ2-5, with no clear D. The CDR3 is made up of 13 amino acids. The germline V gene encodes CDR1 MNHEY and CDR2 SVGAGI. With 2 bases removed from V and 3 bases from J, the gap between germline ends came to 7 bases. The CDR3 reads CASSYNRKETQYF. In DNA, the CDR3 is TGTGCCAGCAGTTACAACAGAAAAGAGACCCAGTACTTC.

In the case of this clonotype: Sequence at one end of the junction differs from germline and may be a read error. The chain employs TRBV11-2 and TRBJ2-6; 7 bases are a match to TRBD1. CDR1 SGHAT and CDR2 FQNNGV come from the germline V gene. This CDR3 comprises 18 residues. The CDR3 coding sequence is TGTGCAAGCAGCTTAGGGGGCGCAGCCTCCTCTGGGACCAACGTCCGGACTTTC. It translates to CASSLGGAASSGTNVRTF.

On this clonotype itself: An end of the junction differs from the germline gene, which may be a read error. The chain has TRBV29-1 and TRBJ2-7, with no clear D. Germline lookup yields CDR1 SQVTM and CDR2 ANQGSEA. The CDR3 has 12 residues. CDR3 coding DNA: TGCAGCGCTGGTGGTAGCTCCTACGAACAGTACTTC. This codes for CSAGGSSYEQYF.

The CDR3 DNA is TGTGCCAACCCGGGACTAGCGGGAGACGAGCAGTACTTC. This encodes CANPGLAGDEQYF. V usage is TRBV6-4 and J usage is TRBJ2-7, with 14 nucleotides matching TRBD2. This CDR3 has 13 amino acids. The germline V gene encodes CDR1 MRHNA and CDR2 SNTAGT. J gave up 5 bases and V 10 bases, and 4 bases lay outside the gene matches.

The CDR3 protein is CASSGLVFYEQYF. DNA for the CDR3: TGTGCCAGCAGCGGGCTAGTATTCTACGAGCAGTACTTC. This chain joins TRBV12-3 or TRBV12-4 and TRBJ2-7; no clear D. The CDR3 is 13 residues long. Trimming took 6 bases from V and 3 from J, leaving 12 bases between them.

In its sample, this clonotype was seen many times. V gene TRBV10-3 combines with J gene TRBJ2-3, with D tentatively TRBD1 (6 bases). The germline V gene encodes CDR1 ENHRY and CDR2 SYGVKD. Between the trimmed V and J ends, which lost 5 bases and 11 bases, there was a span of 20 bases. The CDR3 loop spans 14 amino acids. CDR3 protein: CAISPPDPGVGQYF. The CDR3 DNA follows: TGTGCCATCAGTCCCCCCGACCCAGGGGTTGGGCAGTATTTT.

A word on this clonotype: The junction does not match germline at one end; this may be a read error. The rearrangement joins TRBV29-1 to TRBJ2-3, with a tentative D call TRBD2 (5 bases). The CDR3 sequence is 18 residues long. Germline V CDR1 and CDR2: SQVTM, ANQGSEA. The CDR3 region is CSVEGIVRKGPSIDTQYF. In DNA, the CDR3 is TGCAGCGTTGAAGGCATTGTTAGGAAAGGCCCTAGCATAGATACGCAGTATTTT.

This clonotype was picked up one time. With a much larger clone just one base away, this may be a read error. The chain combines TRBV4-3 with TRBJ1-2, with TRBD1 matching 9 bases. Per the germline V gene, CDR1 is LGHNA and CDR2 is YSLEER. This CDR3 region has 16 residues. V lost 4 bases and J lost 4; bases outside the gene matches: 10. CDR3 coding DNA: TGCGCCAGCAGCCCCAATCCGAGGGACAGGGCCTATGGCTACACCTTC. Amino acids: CASSPNPRDRAYGYTF.

In the case of this clonotype: One junction end disagrees with the germline gene, perhaps due to a read error. The chain couples TRBV25-1 to TRBJ2-5; the match to TRBD1 covers 8 bases. The CDR3 sequence is 11 residues long. Germline CDR1 MGHDK, CDR2 SYGVNS. The CDR3 sequence: CVSQTGALQYF. The CDR3 bases are TGTGTCAGCCAGACAGGGGCCCTCCAGTACTTC.

The table lists this clonotype with many counts. The chain is built from TRBV29-1 and TRBJ2-3, with 9 bases matching TRBD2. J gave up 4 bases and V 8 bases, and 16 bases lay outside the gene matches. This CDR3 comprises 16 residues. Germline V gene lookup returns CDR1 SQVTM and CDR2 ANQGSEA. The CDR3 DNA follows: TGCAGCCCCATGATCCGTTATAGCGGGAGTCCAGATACGCAGTATTTT. It specifies CSPMIRYSGSPDTQYF.

A remark on this clonotype: This may come from a read error, since a much larger clone is one base off. The chain links TRBV4-3 to TRBJ2-7, with D possibly TRBD1 on 5 matching bases. Germline CDR1 is LGHNA and CDR2 is YSLEER. Trimming stripped 0 bases from V and 9 bases from J, with 21 bases between. There are 16 residues in the CDR3. This CDR3 reads CASSQDSSRVYHGQYF. The CDR3 DNA reads as TGCGCCAGCAGCCAAGATTCCAGCAGGGTCTACCACGGGCAGTACTTC.

The chain couples TRBV12-3 or TRBV12-4 to TRBJ1-1; TRBD1 is a possible D gene (5 bases). The CDR3 is 14 amino acids. CDR3 loop: CVGSLGGGGTEAFF. In nucleotides, the CDR3 is TGTGTCGGCAGTTTGGGTGGGGGTGGCACTGAAGCTTTCTTT.

A remark on this clonotype: Being one base from a much bigger clone, this may be a read error. The CDR3 end shows no conserved phenylalanine or tryptophan, and so a read error is likely. The chain combines TRBV11-2 with TRBJ2-1; 7 positions agree with TRBD1. Germline trimming cut 1 base from V and 4 bases from J; bases unmatched to any gene: 7. The CDR3 sequence is 16 residues long. Germline assignment: CDR1 SGHAT and CDR2 FQNNGV. The CDR3 bases are TGTGCCAGCAGCTTAGTTGCCGGGACAGATTACAATGAGCAGTTCCTC. Protein sequence: CASSLVAGTDYNEQFL.

The J gene is TRBJ2-1, the V gene TRBV12-3 or TRBV12-4, with TRBD1 as a possible D gene (5 bases). Trimming took off 10 bases at V and 6 bases at J, with 13 bases between the two ends. This CDR3 comprises 12 residues. The CDR3 loop is CATRVGANEQFF. Here the CDR3 DNA reads TGTGCCACCAGGGTTGGGGCCAATGAGCAGTTCTTC.

This clonotype has a count of ten or more. This chain links TRBV6-5 with TRBJ2-7; possible D gene TRBD2, 5 bases. V was pared by 4 bases and J by 9 bases, with 16 bases between. CDR3 size: 13 residues. CDR1 and CDR2 from the germline V gene are MNHEY and SVGAGI. CDR3 in DNA: TGTGCCAGCAGTTCCCTCCTTGAGGGTGGGCAGTACTTC. Protein: CASSSLLEGGQYF.

This chain connects TRBV24-1 to TRBJ1-5; tentatively, D is TRBD1 (5 bases). Per the germline V gene, CDR1 is KGHDR and CDR2 is SFDVKD. The CDR3 is 13 residues long. The ends were cut back, 5 bases at V and 2 bases at J, with 6 bases in the middle. CDR3 coding DNA: TGTGCCACCAGTGCGGGGGGCAATCAGCCCCAGCATTTT. Its translation is CATSAGGNQPQHF.